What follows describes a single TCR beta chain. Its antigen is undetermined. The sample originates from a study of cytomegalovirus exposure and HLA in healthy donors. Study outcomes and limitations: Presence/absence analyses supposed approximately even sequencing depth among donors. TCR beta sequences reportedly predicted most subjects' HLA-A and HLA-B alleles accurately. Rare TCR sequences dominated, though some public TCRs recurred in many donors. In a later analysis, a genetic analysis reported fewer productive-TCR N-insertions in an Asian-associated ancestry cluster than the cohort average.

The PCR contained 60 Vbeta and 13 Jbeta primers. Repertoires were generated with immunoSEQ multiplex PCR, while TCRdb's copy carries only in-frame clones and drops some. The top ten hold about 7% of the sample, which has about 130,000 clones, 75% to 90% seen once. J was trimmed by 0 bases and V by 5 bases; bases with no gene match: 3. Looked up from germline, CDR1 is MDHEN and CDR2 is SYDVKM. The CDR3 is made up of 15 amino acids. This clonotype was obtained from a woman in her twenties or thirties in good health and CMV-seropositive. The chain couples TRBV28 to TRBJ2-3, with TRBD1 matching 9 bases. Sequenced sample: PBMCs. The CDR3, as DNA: TGTGCCAGCAGTGCGGGACAGGGTAGCACAGATACGCAGTATTTT. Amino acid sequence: CASSAGQGSTDTQYF.